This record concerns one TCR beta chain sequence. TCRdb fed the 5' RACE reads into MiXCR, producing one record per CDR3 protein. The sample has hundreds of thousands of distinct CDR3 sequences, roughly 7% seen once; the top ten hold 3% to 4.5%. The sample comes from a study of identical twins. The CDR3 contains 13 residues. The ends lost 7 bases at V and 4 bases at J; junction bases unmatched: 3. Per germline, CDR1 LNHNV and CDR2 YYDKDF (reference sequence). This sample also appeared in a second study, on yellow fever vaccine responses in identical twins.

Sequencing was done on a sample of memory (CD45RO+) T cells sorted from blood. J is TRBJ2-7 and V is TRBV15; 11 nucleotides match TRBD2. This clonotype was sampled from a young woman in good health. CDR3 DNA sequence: TGTGCCACCAAGCTAGCGGGAGGTTACGAGCAGTACTTC. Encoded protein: CATKLAGGYEQYF.